Below are 3 T cell receptor beta chains sequenced from a single sample in a study of blood T cell repertoires in COVID-19. Generated by immunoSEQ multiplex PCR, the TCRdb table keeps only in-frame clones and is missing some. In the table there are around 150,000 clones, about 85% of which are singletons. What was sequenced was peripheral blood. The receptors stem from a woman in her sixties or seventies with COVID-19, enrolled during active disease.

The V and J genes are TRBV3-1 (or the pseudogene TRBV3-2) and TRBJ2-7; D is unclear. V was shortened by 3 bases and J by 2 bases, with 8 bases between the two germline ends. Germline lookup yields CDR1 LGHDT and CDR2 YNNKEL (reference sequence). This CDR3 is built from 13 residues. The CDR3 DNA follows: TGTGCCAGCAGCCAGGTAGCAACCTACGAGCAGTACTTC. As protein: CASSQVATYEQYF.

The rearrangement links TRBV3-1 (or the pseudogene TRBV3-2) to TRBJ2-5; 8 bases are a match to TRBD2. The junction had 6 bases not matched to a gene; V was cut back by 4 bases and J by 5 bases. The CDR3 is 14 residues long. Germline CDR1 is LGHDT and CDR2 is YNNKEL (reference sequence). The CDR3 nucleotides are TGTGCCAGCAGCCCCGGGACTAGAAGGGAGACCCAGTACTTC. Its protein product is CASSPGTRRETQYF.

This chain joins TRBV14 and TRBJ2-5; 10 bases are a match to TRBD2. The ends lost 4 bases at V and 1 base at J; junction bases unmatched: 15. Germline lookup yields CDR1 SGHDN and CDR2 FVKESK. The CDR3 is made up of 19 amino acids. CDR3 sequence (DNA): TGTGCCAGCAGCCCCGTCCACGGGGCGACTAGCGGGTTCCAAGAGACCCAGTACTTC. This codes for CASSPVHGATSGFQETQYF.